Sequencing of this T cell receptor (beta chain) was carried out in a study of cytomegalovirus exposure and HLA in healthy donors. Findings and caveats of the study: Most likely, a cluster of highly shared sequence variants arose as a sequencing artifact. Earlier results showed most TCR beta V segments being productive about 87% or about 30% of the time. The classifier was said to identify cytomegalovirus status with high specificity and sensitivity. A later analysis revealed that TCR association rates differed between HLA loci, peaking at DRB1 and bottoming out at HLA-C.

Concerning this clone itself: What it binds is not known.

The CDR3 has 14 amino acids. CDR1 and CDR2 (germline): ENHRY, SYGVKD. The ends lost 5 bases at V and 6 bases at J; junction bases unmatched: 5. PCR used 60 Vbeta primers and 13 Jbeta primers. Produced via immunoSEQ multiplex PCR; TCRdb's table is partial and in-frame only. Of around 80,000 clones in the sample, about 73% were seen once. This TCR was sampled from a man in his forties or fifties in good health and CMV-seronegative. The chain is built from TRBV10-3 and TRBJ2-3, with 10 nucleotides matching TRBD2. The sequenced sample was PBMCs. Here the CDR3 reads CAISQREGRDTQYF. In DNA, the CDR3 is TGTGCCATCAGTCAGCGGGAGGGCCGCGATACGCAGTATTTT.